This TCR beta chain was recovered during a study of T cell repertoires in cytomegalovirus infection. Whole-study context: Both CMV infection and a matching HLA type were indicated by public TCR beta signatures. Study-level results: Carriage of CMV together with the relevant HLA was identifiable through cumulative public TCR beta family frequency.

Germline assignment: CDR1 SGHTA and CDR2 FQGNSA. There are 14 residues in the CDR3. V shed 3 bases and J shed 1 base, with 9 bases lying between them. This clonotype appeared many times. The target antigen is unknown. TCRdb re-called the reads with MiXCR, one entry per CDR3 protein. This table holds roughly 730,000 distinct CDR3 sequences, around a third found once. V and J are TRBV7-2 and TRBJ2-5; TRBD1 is a possible D gene (6 bases). This clonotype was sampled from a human donor in good health (CMV status not recorded). Some clones in this sample may be carry-over from other donors' samples. Sample: cultured PBMCs, taken from culture after CMV antigen stimulation. The CDR3 DNA sequence: TGTGCCAGCAGCTTCGGACAGATCCAAGAGACCCAGTACTTC. This codes for CASSFGQIQETQYF.